The 21 T cell receptor beta chains given below trace back to one sample, sequenced in a study of blood T cell repertoires in COVID-19. Sequencing was performed with immunoSEQ multiplex PCR; in TCRdb, only in-frame clones are kept and a portion is missing. The repertoire holds about 160,000 clones, with 60% to 85% as singletons. Material: peripheral blood. Receptors were obtained from a woman aged 60-75 years with COVID-19, enrolled during active disease.

V gene TRBV28 combines with J gene TRBJ2-3; perhaps TRBD2 as D (5 bases). This CDR3 spans 13 amino acids. Germline values: CDR1 MDHEN, CDR2 SYDVKM. V lost 6 bases to trimming and J lost 3 bases, with 10 bases between them. The CDR3 protein is CASRMSGTDTQYF. CDR3 sequence (DNA): TGTGCCAGCAGGATGTCGGGGACAGATACGCAGTATTTT. Drawing the rest from reference TRBV28 and TRBJ2-3, the complete variable domain is DVKVTQSSRYLVKRTGEKVFLECVQDMDHENMFWYRQDPGLGLRLIYFSYDVKMKEKGDIPEGYSVSREKKERFSLILESASTNQTSMYLCASRMSGTDTQYFGPGTRLTVL.

The chain recombines TRBV11-2 with TRBJ1-6, with D maybe TRBD1 (5 bases). Germline loops: CDR1 SGHAT, CDR2 FQNNGV. Between the trimmed V and J ends, which lost 0 bases and 9 bases, there was a span of 9 bases. CDR3 length equals 14 residues. DNA of the CDR3: TGTGCCAGCAGCTTAGATCAGGGAATTTCACCCCTCCACTTT. Translated, it gives CASSLDQGISPLHF.

This rearrangement joins TRBV23-1 to TRBJ2-1, with 10 bases fitting TRBD2. TRBV23-1 is an ORF for which the function is uncertain. The CDR3 has 14 amino acids. The CDR3 loop reads CASTSGCTYNEQFF. The CDR3 DNA reads TGCGCTTCGACTAGCGGGTGTACCTACAATGAGCAGTTCTTC.

The V call is TRBV18, the J call TRBJ1-5; 8 positions match TRBD1. Germline CDR1 KGHSH, CDR2 LQKENI. The CDR3 spans 14 residues. With V trimmed by 3 bases and J by 5 bases, 3 bases remained unmatched. The CDR3 sequence is CASSPGQGYQPQHF. CDR3 DNA: TGTGCCAGCTCACCCGGACAGGGATATCAGCCCCAGCATTTT. Drawing the rest from reference TRBV18 and TRBJ1-5, the complete variable domain is NAGVMQNPRHLVRRRGQEARLRCSPMKGHSHVYWYRQLPEEGLKFMVYLQKENIIDESGMPKERFSAEFPKEGPSILRIQQVVRGDSAAYFCASSPGQGYQPQHFGDGTRLSIL.

The chain links TRBV7-2 to TRBJ2-1; D perhaps matches TRBD1 (5 bases). CDR3 size: 15 residues. The germline gives CDR1 SGHTA, CDR2 FQGNSA. The V gene lost 0 bases and the J gene lost 4 bases, with 10 bases spanning the gap. The CDR3 DNA sequence: TGTGCCAGCAGCTTAGCGTATTCAGGGTACAATGAGCAGTTCTTC. The encoded protein is CASSLAYSGYNEQFF.

This clone was seen once. The V call is TRBV28, the J call TRBJ1-3, with 10 bases aligning to TRBD1. Trimming removed 8 bases from V and 4 bases from J; junction bases left unmatched: 2. This CDR3 spans 13 amino acids. Germline V gene data show CDR1 as MDHEN and CDR2 as SYDVKM. CDR3 sequence (DNA): TGTGCCAGCCGGGGACAGGGGGGAAACACCATATATTTT. Its translation is CASRGQGGNTIYF.

The chain joins TRBV28 to TRBJ1-5; 8 positions match TRBD1. Germline V CDR1 and CDR2: MDHEN, SYDVKM. Losses at the gene ends were 4 bases for V and 0 bases for J; bases not matched to a gene: 5. The CDR3 runs to 16 residues. The CDR3 region is CASSSPRGPSNQPQHF. As DNA, the CDR3 is TGTGCCAGCAGTTCCCCCAGGGGGCCTAGCAATCAGCCCCAGCATTTT.

The V call is TRBV7-6, the J call TRBJ1-2, with TRBD1 matching over 8 bases. Germline V gene data show CDR1 as SGHVS and CDR2 as FNYEAQ. With V trimmed by 3 bases and J by 6 bases, 6 bases remained unmatched. The CDR3 is made up of 14 amino acids. DNA for the CDR3: TGTGCCAGCAGCTTCGACAGGGGACAAGATGGCTACACCTTC. Translating it yields CASSFDRGQDGYTF.

The rearrangement links TRBV19 to TRBJ1-1; D call uncertain. The CDR3 consists of 13 residues. Germline loops: CDR1 LNHDA, CDR2 SQIVND (reference sequence). Trimming stripped 8 bases from V and 2 bases from J, with 12 bases between. The CDR3 here is CASSATQNTEAFF. The CDR3 DNA follows: TGTGCCAGTTCCGCGACACAAAACACTGAAGCTTTCTTT. Variable domain in full (rest from reference TRBV19 and TRBJ1-1): DGGITQSPKYLFRKEGQNVTLSCEQNLNHDAMYWYRQDPGQGLRLIYYSQIVNDFQKGDIAEGYSVSREKKESFPLTVTSAQKNPTAFYLCASSATQNTEAFFGQGTRLTVV.

The V call is TRBV10-1, the J call TRBJ1-6; D not resolved. Per germline, CDR1 WNHNN and CDR2 SYGVQD (reference sequence). The CDR3 is made up of 12 amino acids. Trimming shortened V by 8 bases and J by 3 bases, and 5 bases separated the two germline ends. The CDR3 DNA is TGCGCCAGCCGGTACTATAATTCACCCCTCCACTTT. Encoded protein: CASRYYNSPLHF.

This chain connects TRBV30 to TRBJ2-3; 9 bases map to TRBD2. This CDR3 contains 14 residues. Germline V gene data show CDR1 as GTSNPN and CDR2 as SVGIG (reference sequence). Trimming at V came to 7 bases and at J to 5 bases, leaving 10 bases not matched to a gene. The CDR3 protein is CASGGSGSGDTQYF. DNA for the CDR3: TGTGCCTCCGGGGGTAGCGGGAGTGGAGATACGCAGTATTTT. The full variable domain, with the rest looked up from reference TRBV30 and TRBJ2-3, is SQTIHQWPATLVQPVGSPLSLECTVEGTSNPNLYWYRQAAGRGLQLLFYSVGIGQISSEVPQNLSASRPQDRQFILSSKKLLLSDSGFYLCASGGSGSGDTQYFGPGTRLTVL.

This clone was seen only once. V usage is TRBV6-5 and J usage is TRBJ2-7, with 9 bases aligning to TRBD1. The V gene end was trimmed by 0 bases and the J gene end by 2 bases; junction bases not matched to a gene: 5. This CDR3 is built from 16 residues. The germline gives CDR1 MNHEY, CDR2 SVGAGI. CDR3 DNA: TGTGCCAGCAGTTACTCGTCCGGGACAGGGACCTACGAGCAGTACTTC. As protein: CASSYSSGTGTYEQYF.

CDR3: CASSPTSGSYEQYF. The CDR3 DNA reads as TGTGCCAGCAGCCCGACTAGCGGGTCCTACGAGCAGTACTTC. V usage is TRBV11-3 and J usage is TRBJ2-7; 10 bases map to TRBD2. Trimming removed 5 bases from V and 1 base from J; junction bases left unmatched: 2. Germline CDR1 reads SGHNT; CDR2 reads YENEEA. The CDR3 sequence is 14 residues long.

J is TRBJ2-3 and V is TRBV18; possible D gene TRBD2, 5 bases. Trimming left V 2 bases short and J 3 bases short, with 9 bases between. This CDR3 is built from 14 residues. Per germline, CDR1 KGHSH and CDR2 LQKENI. This CDR3 reads CASSPSGVTDTQYF. The CDR3 region has the DNA TGTGCCAGCTCACCATCCGGGGTAACAGATACGCAGTATTTT.

This clone has only one observation. The V and J genes are TRBV5-1 and TRBJ2-3; D may be TRBD1 (6 bases). V lost 4 bases to trimming and J lost 2 bases, with 17 bases between them. Looked up from germline, CDR1 is SGHRS and CDR2 is YFSETQ. This CDR3 comprises 16 residues. The CDR3 reads CASSPGPAGATDTQYF. The CDR3 region has the DNA TGCGCCAGCAGCCCGGGGCCGGCAGGGGCCACAGATACGCAGTATTTT. Combining the CDR3 with reference TRBV5-1 and TRBJ2-3 gives the whole variable domain KAGVTQTPRYLIKTRGQQVTLSCSPISGHRSVSWYQQTPGQGLQFLFEYFSETQRNKGNFPGRFSGRQFSNSRSEMNVSTLELGDSALYLCASSPGPAGATDTQYFGPGTRLTVL.

The V call is TRBV2, the J call TRBJ2-1; TRBD2 aligns across 8 bases. Germline values: CDR1 SNHLY, CDR2 FYNNEI. The V gene end was trimmed by 7 bases and the J gene end by 8 bases; junction bases not matched to a gene: 7. This CDR3 has 13 amino acids. The CDR3 reads CASKTGGLHEQFF. The CDR3 DNA sequence: TGTGCCAGCAAGACGGGGGGGCTCCATGAGCAGTTCTTC.

The genes are TRBV7-3 and TRBJ2-3; maybe TRBD2 (6 bases). The CDR3 runs 15 residues. Trimming pared 4 bases from V and 2 bases from J, leaving 13 bases between. CDR1 and CDR2 from the germline V gene are SGHTA and FQGTGA. CDR3 sequence reads: CASSSRGGATDTQYF. The CDR3 DNA is TGTGCCAGCAGCTCCCGAGGAGGGGCCACAGATACGCAGTATTTT. Full variable domain (outside the CDR3, taken from reference TRBV7-3 and TRBJ2-3): GAGVSQTPSNKVTEKGKYVELRCDPISGHTALYWYRQSLGQGPEFLIYFQGTGAADDSGLPNDRFFAVRPEGSVSTLKIQRTERGDSAVYLCASSSRGGATDTQYFGPGTRLTVL.

The chain recombines TRBV6-2 or TRBV6-3 with TRBJ1-2; TRBD1 aligns across 10 bases. This CDR3 has 14 residues. Trimming cost V 4 bases and J 8 bases; bases outside gene matches: 7. CDR1 and CDR2 from the germline V gene are MNHEY and SVGEGT. CDR3 protein: CASSFARDRGGYTF. In DNA form, the CDR3 reads TGTGCCAGCAGTTTTGCGCGGGACAGGGGCGGCTACACCTTC.

The rearrangement joins TRBV5-1 to TRBJ2-2, with 10 bases that match TRBD1. Trimming at V came to 2 bases and at J to 7 bases, leaving 5 bases not matched to a gene. The length of the CDR3 is 15 residues. Per the germline V gene, CDR1 is SGHRS and CDR2 is YFSETQ. The CDR3 DNA follows: TGCGCCAGCAGCTTTAGACAGGGGGCGGACGGGGAGCTGTTTTTT. Amino acids: CASSFRQGADGELFF.

Regarding this clone: In the same sample, other DNA sequences code for this CDR3. The chain combines TRBV6-5 with TRBJ1-2, with 8 bases identical to TRBD1. In germline, CDR1 is MNHEY, CDR2 SVGAGI. CDR3 size: 13 residues. With V trimmed by 5 bases and J by 3 bases, 2 bases remained unmatched. The CDR3 region is CASSLTGDYGYTF. The CDR3 coding sequence is TGTGCCAGCAGTCTGACAGGGGACTATGGCTACACCTTC.

In nucleotides, the CDR3 is TGTGCCAGCAGTCTGGACAGAATGGCACGGGACACCATATATTTT. Protein: CASSLDRMARDTIYF. The rearrangement joins TRBV28 to TRBJ1-3; D might be TRBD1 (6 bases). There are 15 residues in the CDR3. V was clipped by 5 bases and J by 8 bases, with 19 bases between them. In germline, CDR1 is MDHEN, CDR2 SYDVKM.